This T cell receptor (beta chain) stems from a study of T cell changes during pregnancy in multiple sclerosis. Sequencing was performed with immunoSEQ multiplex PCR; in TCRdb, only in-frame clones are kept and a portion is missing. The sample has roughly 32,000 clones; under 95% are singletons. V shed 6 bases and J shed 13 bases, with 18 bases lying between them. The CDR3 consists of 12 residues. CDR1 is PRHDT, CDR2 FYEKMQ, per germline (reference sequence). The V gene is TRBV13, the J gene TRBJ1-2; D is unresolved. The clonotype was recovered from a female donor in good health, enrolled as a control in a pregnancy study. The sequences come from CD4+ T cells from peripheral blood mononuclear cells, collected in the second trimester of pregnancy. The chain's CDR3 is CASSYRTGDGTF. Here the CDR3 DNA reads TGTGCCAGCAGTTACCGGACTGGGGATGGCACCTTC.